This TCR delta chain was identified during a study of γδ T cells in repeated Plasmodium falciparum infection. Flow sorting of PBMC yielded separate Vgamma9/Vdelta2+ and Vdelta2-negative gammadelta T cell populations for bulk repertoire analysis. To note about this clone: TCRdb has a much larger clone's protein, which differs at residue 5 from the translation of this DNA, likely because of a read error; what is shown is the protein translated from the DNA.

V was cut by 4 bases and J by 0 bases, with 42 bases left in between. CDR1 and CDR2 from the germline V gene are TSWWSYY and QGS. The CDR3 sequence is 25 residues long. TCRdb used CATT to re-call clones from the multiplex PCR reads. The table includes around 50,000 delta-chain clones, over 1.5% detected once. The gene calls are TRDV1 and TRDJ1, with D tentatively TRDD2 or TRDD3 (5 bases each). The J gene, absent from TCRdb, was called here by matching the DNA to germline. The specimen sequenced was gamma-delta T cells from blood. The receptor was derived from a pool of human donors (malaria-infected and uninfected, not separated). The CDR3 DNA is TGTGCTCTTGGGGGGCCCTCTTTGCAATACGAATTTCCCTACTGGTGGGTTCTATACACCGATAAACTCATCTTT. Translating gives CALGGPSLQYEFPYWWVLYTDKLIF.